Sequencing of this T cell receptor (beta chain) was carried out in a study of blood T cell repertoires in COVID-19. The table came from immunoSEQ multiplex PCR; TCRdb's copy has only in-frame clones and leaves some out. Of about 100,000 clones listed, roughly 84% were seen once; the top ten hold less than 5%. There are 13 residues in the CDR3. J was trimmed by 3 bases and V by 4 bases; bases with no gene match: 1. CDR1 is LGHDT, CDR2 YNNKEL, per germline (reference sequence). This rearrangement joins TRBV3-1 (or the pseudogene TRBV3-2) to TRBJ2-3; 7 nucleotides match TRBD1. Source material: peripheral blood. This sequence originates from a human donor in a cohort sampled during active COVID-19. CDR3 sequence: CASSRGQTDTQYF. CDR3 nucleotide sequence: TGTGCCAGCAGCCGGGGACAGACAGATACGCAGTATTTT.